This TCR beta chain was found in a study of CD8+CD57+ T cells in acquired aplastic anemia. Study-level background: Sorted CD4+ and CD8+ cells gave an average of around 3 ug of DNA. An average of roughly 11 million reads for CD4+ cells was obtained from healthy donors.

This clonotype was seen at least ten times. Its antigen remains unknown. Template material for TCR beta VDJ and CDR3 profiling consisted of genomic DNA. One entry per CDR3 protein results from TCRdb running MiXCR on the reads. The sample has around 190,000 distinct CDR3 sequences, 60% to 65% seen once. The CDR3 spans 12 residues. In germline, CDR1 is DFQATT, CDR2 SNEGSKA (reference sequence). The V and J ends lost 5 bases and 0 bases respectively, with 7 bases between them. Study-wide results and limits: Between patients and controls, CD8+ Simpson's diversity did not vary significantly. Around 27 CD8+ CDR3 sequences occurred in both the patients and the controls.

The source of this sequence is a human donor in good health. Sequenced: sorted CD4+, CD8+, or CD8+CD57+ T cells (not recorded which) from PBMCs. This chain joins TRBV20-1 and TRBJ1-1; D remains ambiguous. Written as DNA, the CDR3 is TGCAGTGCTTTAGGAATGAACACTGAAGCTTTCTTT. Its translation is CSALGMNTEAFF.